This T cell receptor (beta chain) appears in the sequencing data of a study of T cell repertoires and HLA-DP antigens (dated by TCRdb to between 2017 and 2018). Study-level background: An in vitro model of CD4+ T cell alloreactivity against allogeneic HLA-DP presented by transduced HeLa cells was used in the study. Compared with self, one alloantigen differed at one amino acid in the peptide-binding groove and the other differed at fewer than 12, modelling structurally similar versus dissimilar alloantigens. Of the three donors, two were male and one was female, and their ages ranged from the 18-to-29 age band up to the 60-to-69 age band. An average DNA input of about 200 ng was used for sorted CD137+CD4+ samples, compared with approximately 1.2 ug for pre-culture CD4+ samples.

Study-wide conclusions, independent of this receptor: The study was limited by having just a few donors, by relying on a non-physiological HeLa antigen-presenting system, and by using total CD4+ cells as responders. The naive and memory CD4+ repertoires were not analysed as separate populations. An average cumulative frequency of about 36% against one allele and 45% to 65% against the other was found for clones undetected before culture. Sorted CD137+ cells showed similar clonality against both alloantigens (roughly 0.4), much higher than the clonality of pre-culture samples (around 0.04).

As concerns this clone: Its antigen is unknown. It has no much larger one-base neighbor in the sample; base qualities were not kept.

The CDR3 runs 14 residues from the cysteine to the phenylalanine. Left in the record is the CDR3 DNA by itself, 42 bases read in frame from the first base. The junction carries 11 bases between V and J, which are trimmed by 4 bases and 2 bases respectively. Per the germline V gene (reference sequence), MNHEY is the CDR1 and SMNVEV is the CDR2. TCRB CDR3 regions were amplified with the immunoSEQ multiplex PCR using forward primers for 54 TRBV segments and reverse primers for 13 TRBJ segments. Pre-culture CD4+ samples were sequenced at deep resolution, targeting 210,000 or so T cell genomes. Sequencing of the amplicons on an Illumina HiSeq System generated 87 bp reads spanning the CDR3. The authors processed their data as follows. Correction for PCR and sequencing errors was applied to reads, and CDR3 regions were defined through alignment to IMGT reference sequences. Synthetic template pools were used to estimate template counts and unique rearrangement counts. Clonality was computed by subtracting Pielou's evenness from 1. Richness was estimated with the Daley-Smith estimator. Morisita's index served as the measure of repertoire overlap. Clones present in cultured samples but not detected in the pre-culture repertoire of the same donor were defined as low-abundance clones. Entries here come from immuneACCESS through TCRdb and include only in-frame sequences with V and J called. Some clones fail to appear in such tables; in the studies checked, an unresolved V gene covers under half of the shortfall, and the cause of the remainder is unknown. V and J calls and clone size are as listed in that table; D and trimming were resolved from the DNA. Across this sample there are some 110,000 clones, with 80% to 95% seen only once. The ten largest clones capture less than 0.35% of the sample.

Untouched CD4+ T cells were isolated from Ficoll-separated PBMC by magnetic bead negative selection, reaching an average purity of around 98%. Using magnetic beads, untouched CD4+ T cells were isolated from Ficoll-separated PBMC at approximately 98% purity, with only negligible CD8+ contamination. Peripheral blood mononuclear cells were supplied by the buffy coats of a few healthy blood donors, who served as the study donors. All three donors were CMV seronegative. The DNeasy Blood & Tissue Kit was used for extraction of genomic DNA. TCRB sequencing was performed on genomic DNA from sorted CD137+CD4+ cells and pre-culture CD4+ baseline samples from each subject.

Material for sequencing was CD4+ T cells from PBMCs. The sequence is built from TRBV27 and TRBJ2-5; the D gene assignment is ambiguous. The origin of this receptor is a woman aged 18-35 years in good health and CMV-seronegative. Read as DNA, the sequence is TGTGCCAGCAGTTCCAGCTGGGCTCAAGAGACCCAGTACTTC. Its amino acids are CASSSSWAQETQYF.